Each of the 27 T cell receptor beta chains below was sequenced from the same sample in a study of human T cells and chemical hapten exposure. The time point denotes: patch test 2, 6 weeks after DPC sensitization. Noted treatment: therapeutic diphenylcyclopropenone sensitization with weekly scalp DPC. A single record per CDR3 protein comes from TCRdb applying MiXCR to the RACE reads. The sample has approximately 68,000 distinct CDR3 sequences, roughly 8.5% seen once. Sample: whole blood, taken in connection with sensitization to the hapten diphenylcyclopropenone (DPC). All receptors come from a woman aged 45-65 years with alopecia areata. Some clones in this sample may be carry-over from other donors' samples.

A few counts support this clonotype. The chain joins TRBV3-1 to TRBJ2-3; 7 nucleotides match TRBD2. The trim removed 2 bases at V and 2 bases at J, leaving 4 bases unmatched. This CDR3 spans 15 amino acids. Germline values: CDR1 LGHDT, CDR2 YNNKEL (reference sequence). CDR3 nucleotides: TGTGCCAGCAGCCAACTCCTAGCGGTCACAGATACGCAGTATTTT. Its protein is CASSQLLAVTDTQYF.

This clonotype was detected a few times. The rearrangement uses TRBV29-1 and TRBJ2-1; D gene uncertain. CDR3 length: 11 residues. CDR1 and CDR2 from the germline V gene are SQVTM and ANQGSEA. V lost 4 bases to trimming and J lost 9 bases, with 10 bases between them. The chain's CDR3 is CSVGGAPEQFF. The DNA for the CDR3 is TGCAGCGTTGGCGGCGCTCCTGAGCAGTTCTTC.

By frequency in the sample, this clonotype is medium-sized. The CDR3 bases are TGTGCCAGCAGCTTAGTAGGGGCCGGATCACCCCTCCACTTT. Protein sequence: CASSLVGAGSPLHF. The chain links TRBV7-9 to TRBJ1-6, with a tentative D call TRBD1 (5 bases). Germline CDR1 SEHNR, CDR2 FQNEAQ (reference sequence). This CDR3 has 14 residues. Trimming pared 1 base from V and 10 bases from J, leaving 11 bases between.

This clonotype has a count of ten or more. The V gene is TRBV5-1, the J gene TRBJ1-1; D gene ambiguous. This CDR3 comprises 14 residues. Germline V gives CDR1 SGHRS, CDR2 YFSETQ. V was pared by 6 bases and J by 1 base, with 13 bases between. DNA of the CDR3: TGCGCCAGCATTCCAGGACCTACGAACACTGAAGCTTTCTTT. It yields the protein CASIPGPTNTEAFF.

The chain uses TRBV12-3 or TRBV12-4 and TRBJ2-7, with 8 bases lining up with TRBD2. V was clipped by 3 bases and J by 4 bases; unmatched bases: 2. The CDR3 runs to 13 residues. Here the CDR3 reads CASSLVAGYEQYF. The CDR3 coding sequence is TGTGCCAGCAGTTTGGTAGCGGGGTACGAGCAGTACTTC.

This clonotype was detected only a few times. The V gene is TRBV7-2, the J gene TRBJ2-3; 9 positions match TRBD2. The CDR3 has 15 amino acids. Germline V CDR1 and CDR2: SGHTA, FQGNSA. Germline trimming cut 0 bases from V and 3 bases from J; bases unmatched to any gene: 1. The CDR3 sequence is CASSLASGGTDTQYF. In DNA, the CDR3 is TGTGCCAGCAGCTTAGCAAGCGGGGGGACAGATACGCAGTATTTT.

This clonotype was seen many times. The CDR3, as DNA: TGTGCCAGCAGCCAGAGCCCGGTCAGAGCCAAAAACATTCAGTACTTC. Its translation is CASSQSPVRAKNIQYF. V gene TRBV27 combines with J gene TRBJ2-4; D gene uncertain. Germline V gene data show CDR1 as MNHEY and CDR2 as SMNVEV (reference sequence). This CDR3 region has 16 residues. V gave up 6 bases and J gave up 0 bases, with 15 bases separating them.

The table lists this clonotype with many counts. CDR3 DNA: TGTGCCAGCAGTTTACAGGGTACTAATGAAAAACTGTTTTTT. Translation gives CASSLQGTNEKLFF. The V call is TRBV27, the J call TRBJ1-4; tentative D call: TRBD1 (5 bases). This CDR3 region has 14 residues. Germline assignment: CDR1 MNHEY and CDR2 SMNVEV (reference sequence). V was clipped by 2 bases and J by 2 bases, with 6 bases between them.

CDR3 residues: CSATTGILAKNIQYF. The CDR3, as DNA: TGCAGTGCTACGACAGGCATACTAGCCAAAAACATTCAGTACTTC. The J gene is TRBJ2-4, the V gene TRBV20-1; D might be TRBD1 (6 bases). This CDR3 spans 15 amino acids. The V and J ends lost 4 bases and 0 bases respectively, with 13 bases between them. Germline V gives CDR1 DFQATT, CDR2 SNEGSKA (reference sequence).

This chain links TRBV5-4 with TRBJ1-2, with a weak D call TRBD1 (6 bases). Trimming removed 2 bases at V and 4 bases at J, with 18 bases between. Germline lookup yields CDR1 SGHNT and CDR2 YYREEE (reference sequence). The CDR3 has 16 residues. DNA for the CDR3: TGTGCCAGCAGCTTTGATTTGCAGGGGCCGGGCTATGGCTACACCTTC. Its protein product is CASSFDLQGPGYGYTF.

This clonotype was seen a few times. The rearrangement joins TRBV7-2 to TRBJ2-7, with D possibly being TRBD2 (6 bases). The germline gives CDR1 SGHTA, CDR2 FQGNSA. The CDR3 runs to 14 residues. V shed 5 bases and J shed 3 bases, with 14 bases lying between them. This CDR3 is CASSRPGTGYEQYF. Written as DNA, the CDR3 is TGTGCCAGCAGCCGACCCGGGACTGGCTACGAGCAGTACTTC.

This clonotype was detected only a few times. The V and J genes are TRBV20-1 and TRBJ2-5; D tentatively fits TRBD1 or TRBD2 (6 bases each). The V end was cut by 6 bases, the J end by 5 bases, with 13 bases between. This CDR3 comprises 12 residues. Germline V gives CDR1 DFQATT, CDR2 SNEGSKA (reference sequence). The chain's CDR3 is CSAGTQGETQYF. DNA for the CDR3: TGCAGTGCCGGGACTCAGGGGGAGACCCAGTACTTC.

This clonotype was counted a few times. The chain is built from TRBV28 and TRBJ2-1; D gene uncertain. The CDR3 covers 13 residues. The V and J ends lost 4 bases and 10 bases respectively, with 14 bases between them. Germline CDR1 is MDHEN and CDR2 is SYDVKM. The CDR3 protein is CASSYYLQSEQFF. As DNA, the CDR3 is TGTGCCAGCAGTTACTACCTACAATCGGAGCAGTTCTTC.

Remarks on this clonotype: One base away lies a much larger clone, so this may be a sequencing read error. The genes are TRBV3-1 and TRBJ1-5; maybe TRBD1 (6 bases). In germline, CDR1 is LGHDT, CDR2 YNNKEL (reference sequence). The CDR3 is made up of 15 amino acids. The CDR3 protein is CASSQTRGYNQPQNF. The CDR3 DNA reads as TGTGCCAGCAGCCAGACCAGGGGATACAATCAGCCCCAGAATTTT.

The chain uses TRBV7-2 and TRBJ1-1; the D is unclear. Germline V gene data show CDR1 as SGHTA and CDR2 as FQGNSA. Trimming removed 3 bases at V and 3 bases at J, with 8 bases between. CDR3 length: 13 residues. CDR3 sequence (DNA): TGTGCCAGCAGCTTCATTAGGGACACTGAAGCTTTCTTT. The encoded protein is CASSFIRDTEAFF.

Worth noting for this clonotype: A single base separates this from a much larger clone, so it may be a read error. This chain joins TRBV11-2 and TRBJ2-3; D is possibly TRBD1 or TRBD2 (6 bases each). The V gene's germline CDR1 is SGHAT and CDR2 FQNNGV. This CDR3 region has 16 residues. The CDR3 nucleotides are TGTGCCAGCAGCCTCATCTACGGGGGCTTCACAGTTACGCAGTATTTT. As protein: CASSLIYGGFTVTQYF.

J is TRBJ2-7 and V is TRBV2, with D hard to call. The ends were cut back, 4 bases at V and 3 bases at J, with 13 bases in the middle. The CDR3 covers 14 residues. Germline loops: CDR1 SNHLY, CDR2 FYNNEI. CDR3 sequence reads: CASSAVRMNYEQYF. CDR3 nucleotides: TGTGCCAGCAGTGCGGTCAGGATGAACTACGAGCAGTACTTC.

This clonotype occurred a few times. The chain couples TRBV11-2 to TRBJ2-6, with 9 nucleotides matching TRBD1. The CDR3 covers 20 residues. The trim removed 4 bases at V and 0 bases at J, leaving 13 bases unmatched. Germline assignment: CDR1 SGHAT and CDR2 FQNNGV. The CDR3 protein is CASSSRPPGQGHSGANVLTF. Written as DNA, the CDR3 is TGTGCCAGCAGCTCTCGCCCACCGGGACAGGGACACTCTGGGGCCAACGTCCTGACTTTC.

This clonotype was counted a few times. This sequence joins TRBV3-1 and TRBJ2-7, with TRBD2 identical over 8 bases. There are 16 residues in the CDR3. The germline V gene has CDR1 LGHDT and CDR2 YNNKEL (reference sequence). V shed 4 bases, J shed 0 bases, and the junction held 8 bases outside the gene matches. CDR3: CASSLSSGQSSYEQYF. Here the CDR3 DNA reads TGTGCCAGCAGCCTATCTAGCGGGCAGAGCTCCTACGAGCAGTACTTC.

The chain recombines TRBV7-2 with TRBJ2-5, with 11 bases lining up with TRBD2. This CDR3 is 16 amino acids long. The V gene end was trimmed by 3 bases and the J gene end by 5 bases; junction bases not matched to a gene: 8. Germline CDR1 reads SGHTA; CDR2 reads FQGNSA. This chain's CDR3 is CASSFRPLAGAETQYF. The CDR3 bases are TGTGCCAGCAGCTTCCGCCCACTAGCGGGAGCGGAGACCCAGTACTTC.

This clonotype was found many times. This rearrangement joins TRBV28 to TRBJ1-2; D uncertain. This CDR3 is built from 15 residues. Trimming pared 5 bases from V and 0 bases from J, leaving 13 bases between. Germline CDR1 and CDR2: MDHEN and SYDVKM. CDR3 protein: CASSPPDRTNYGYTF. As DNA, the CDR3 is TGTGCCAGCAGTCCTCCGGACCGAACTAACTATGGCTACACCTTC.

This clonotype was observed at least ten times. This chain links TRBV7-2 with TRBJ1-1; possible D gene TRBD1, 5 bases. V shed 7 bases and J shed 4 bases, with 10 bases lying between them. Germline CDR1 SGHTA, CDR2 FQGNSA. The CDR3 has 12 residues. This CDR3 reads CASTLGGTEAFF. CDR3 nucleotides: TGTGCCAGCACGCTGGGGGGCACTGAAGCTTTCTTT.

This clonotype was seen a few times. This rearrangement joins TRBV5-1 to TRBJ2-5; D gene ambiguous. The V and J ends lost 7 bases and 3 bases respectively, with 7 bases between them. Germline assignment: CDR1 SGHRS and CDR2 YFSETQ. The CDR3 is made up of 11 amino acids. The DNA of the CDR3 is TGCGCCAGCGGAAGGGAAGAGACCCAGTACTTC. Encoded protein: CASGREETQYF.

This clonotype has only a few counts. The DNA of the CDR3 is TGTGCCAGTGAGGACGGGATCGATGAGCAGTTCTTC. Translating gives CASEDGIDEQFF. This chain uses TRBV12-3 or TRBV12-4 with TRBJ2-1, with D tentatively TRBD2 (5 bases). CDR3 length: 12 residues. V was clipped by 9 bases and J by 8 bases, with 14 bases between them.

The V gene is TRBV14, the J gene TRBJ2-1; TRBD2 matches 9 bases. After removal of 0 bases from V and 4 bases from J, the junction contained 7 bases not matched to a gene. Germline V gene lookup returns CDR1 SGHDN and CDR2 FVKESK. The CDR3 extends over 17 amino acids. Here the CDR3 reads CASSQDLAGGPYNEQFF. CDR3 coding DNA: TGTGCCAGCAGCCAAGATTTGGCGGGGGGGCCGTACAATGAGCAGTTCTTC.

This clonotype was counted a few times. The chain carries TRBV5-1 and TRBJ1-3; perhaps TRBD1 as D (6 bases). Trimming cost V 5 bases and J 4 bases, with 16 bases left between them. Germline values: CDR1 SGHRS, CDR2 YFSETQ. There are 15 residues in the CDR3. Here the CDR3 DNA reads TGCGCCAGCAGACCGAACAGGGAAGCGGGAAACACCATATATTTT. Residues: CASRPNREAGNTIYF. The full variable domain, rest sourced from reference TRBV5-1 and TRBJ1-3, is KAGVTQTPRYLIKTRGQQVTLSCSPISGHRSVSWYQQTPGQGLQFLFEYFSETQRNKGNFPGRFSGRQFSNSRSEMNVSTLELGDSALYLCASRPNREAGNTIYFGEGSWLTVV.

This clonotype was counted only a few times. The chain joins TRBV9 to TRBJ2-5, with 10 bases matching TRBD2. Germline CDR1 reads SGDLS; CDR2 reads YYNGEE. Trimming cost V 3 bases and J 5 bases; bases outside gene matches: 7. CDR3 size: 15 residues. The CDR3 spells CASSAGLATGETQYF. CDR3 bases: TGTGCCAGCAGCGCGGGACTAGCGACGGGGGAGACCCAGTACTTC.